This section outlines one TCR beta chain sequence together with its context. The data are from a study of T cells in localized non-small cell lung cancer. The V segment lost 7 bases and the J segment 6 bases; nucleotides outside the gene matches: 7. Germline loops: CDR1 MNHNY, CDR2 SVGAGI (reference sequence). The CDR3 has 13 amino acids. Some clones are missing from TCRdb's copy, which holds only in-frame ones; the method was immunoSEQ multiplex PCR. The table has under 35,000 clones, about 92% seen once. The sequence was obtained from a woman between 35 and 70 years old with stage III lung adenocarcinoma. The sequenced sample was peripheral blood mononuclear cells, obtained before any cancer treatment. V usage is TRBV6-6 and J usage is TRBJ1-2, with 8 bases fitting TRBD1. The CDR3 protein is CASTTTGEDGYTF. The CDR3 DNA reads as TGTGCCAGCACCACGACAGGGGAAGATGGCTACACCTTC.